Each of the 9 T cell receptor beta chains below was sequenced from the same sample in a study of blood T cell repertoires in COVID-19. Data came from immunoSEQ multiplex PCR; TCRdb stores just in-frame clones and leaves some out. The data hold approximately 200,000 clones, with about four fifths observed a single time. Sequenced: PBMCs or T cells enriched from blood (not recorded which). The receptors stem from a woman aged 30 to 39 who had recovered from COVID-19.

The chain is built from TRBV2 and TRBJ1-4; 9 bases align to TRBD1. With V trimmed by 9 bases and J by 2 bases, 7 bases remained unmatched. Germline-derived CDR1 and CDR2 are SNHLY and FYNNEI. This CDR3 is built from 15 residues. In DNA form, the CDR3 reads TGTGCCAGTATAGGGACAGGGAGCACTAATGAAAAACTGTTTTTT. It specifies CASIGTGSTNEKLFF.

This chain joins TRBV6-5 and TRBJ1-4; 10 positions match TRBD1. Unmatched junction bases numbered 6, after V lost 6 bases and J lost 8 bases. CDR3 length equals 14 residues. Germline assignment: CDR1 MNHEY and CDR2 SVGAGI. DNA of the CDR3: TGTGCCAGCAGGAGACAGGGGGCGGGAGAAAAACTGTTTTTT. It translates to CASRRQGAGEKLFF.

This clone has ten or more counts. The chain uses TRBV9 and TRBJ2-7, with 7 nucleotides matching TRBD1. The ends lost 1 base at V and 5 bases at J; junction bases unmatched: 9. This CDR3 region has 15 residues. Germline-derived CDR1 and CDR2 are SGDLS and YYNGEE. The chain's CDR3 is CASSVSETGFHEQYF. CDR3 DNA: TGTGCCAGCAGCGTATCTGAGACAGGGTTCCACGAGCAGTACTTC.

The sample holds one count of this clone. CDR3 in DNA: TGTGCCAGCAGTCAGGGTCCGGAGAAGACCCAGTACTTC. It is translated as CASSQGPEKTQYF. The rearrangement links TRBV2 to TRBJ2-5, with D perhaps TRBD1 (5 bases). Per the germline V gene, CDR1 is SNHLY and CDR2 is FYNNEI. V was shortened by 5 bases and J by 6 bases, with 13 bases between the two germline ends. There are 13 residues in the CDR3.

This chain connects TRBV6-5 to TRBJ1-1; a possible D gene is TRBD1 (6 bases). Trimming shortened V by 2 bases and J by 5 bases, and 12 bases separated the two germline ends. In germline, CDR1 is MNHEY, CDR2 SVGAGI. The CDR3 totals 14 residues. CDR3 bases: TGTGCCAGCAGTTACGGGGGACAAGGGACTGAAGCTTTCTTT. Translating it yields CASSYGGQGTEAFF.

This clone was counted between two and nine times. Other DNA sequences in this specimen translate into the identical CDR3. The chain has TRBV7-9 and TRBJ1-2, with a weak D call TRBD1 (6 bases). Germline values: CDR1 SEHNR, CDR2 FQNEAQ (reference sequence). This CDR3 region has 12 residues. V was shortened by 3 bases and J by 8 bases, with 10 bases between the two germline ends. The CDR3 protein is CASSFNREGYTF. CDR3 in DNA: TGTGCCAGCAGCTTTAACAGGGAAGGCTACACCTTC.

The genes are TRBV2 and TRBJ1-1; D perhaps matches TRBD1 (5 bases). Germline V gene sequence: CDR1 SNHLY, CDR2 FYNNEI. The V and J ends lost 7 bases and 5 bases respectively, with 20 bases between them. The CDR3 totals 15 residues. The CDR3 spells CASIPTWGGGTEAFF. CDR3 nucleotides: TGTGCCAGCATCCCGACATGGGGGGGAGGAACTGAAGCTTTCTTT. The variable domain in full, completed from reference TRBV2 and TRBJ1-1, reads EPEVTQTPSHQVTQMGQEVILRCVPISNHLYFYWYRQILGQKVEFLVSFYNNEISEKSEIFDDQFSVERPDGSNFTLKIRSTKLEDSAMYFCASIPTWGGGTEAFFGQGTRLTVV.

Only one count was recorded for this clone. The chain uses TRBV28 and TRBJ2-7; weak D call: TRBD1 (5 bases). This CDR3 spans 14 amino acids. The germline V and J ends were trimmed by 6 bases and 3 bases, with 15 bases remaining between them. The germline V gene encodes CDR1 MDHEN and CDR2 SYDVKM. The CDR3 nucleotides read TGTGCCAGCAGCCCCCGCCCAGGGTACTACGAGCAGTACTTC. Translated: CASSPRPGYYEQYF.

V and J are TRBV30 and TRBJ2-7; the match to TRBD2 covers 12 bases. The CDR3 runs 14 residues. Trimming took 1 base from V and 9 from J; bases not matched to a gene: 7. Germline values: CDR1 GTSNPN, CDR2 SVGIG (reference sequence). CDR3 residues: CAWSGLAGVSGQYF. DNA for the CDR3: TGTGCCTGGAGTGGACTAGCGGGAGTTTCGGGGCAGTACTTC.